This T cell receptor beta chain was documented in a study of T cells in Graves' hyperthyroidism and ophthalmopathy (dated by TCRdb to the late 2010s). General notes on the study: To identify TCR V-J signatures that set the groups apart, the researchers used a discovery cohort of 100 patients, made up of 40 to 45 with Graves' ophthalmopathy and 57 with stable Graves' hyperthyroidism. Prospective prediction of ophthalmopathy was tested in an independent validation cohort of some 20 hyperthyroidism patients and around 16 patients who later progressed to ophthalmopathy. For training and testing, the 110 or so patients in the discovery cohort were randomly divided in a 7:3 ratio. The study also compared thyroid tissue and blood T-cell repertoires from a handful of Graves' hyperthyroidism patients. Once sampling was done, hyperthyroidism patients were given methimazole at a starting dose of 30 mg daily, whereas ophthalmopathy patients were given high-dose intravenous methylprednisolone. TCR Vbeta CDR3 sequencing of approximately 140 peripheral blood samples (around 45 ophthalmopathy, 75 to 80 hyperthyroidism and approximately 17 progressor patients) is reported in the paper. General conclusions and limits of the study: Most expanded thyroid clonotypes (frequency above 0.001) were also detected in blood, a finding suggesting that blood repertoires may reflect thyroid immune responses. Ophthalmopathy was separated from stable hyperthyroidism by a 13 V-J signature model, with roughly 88% sensitivity and approximately 84% specificity obtained in cross-validation and 80%/75% obtained in testing. No statistical method was used to fix the sample size in advance, and group allocation was not hidden from the investigators. In validation, the model predicted progression to ophthalmopathy with approximately 69% sensitivity and about 72% specificity, a median of 6.5 months before onset.

Amplification of TCR beta CDR3 regions was carried out from RNA transcripts. The first round of RT-PCR for the TCR CDR3 was performed with the HTBI primer set and the Qiagen OneStep RT-PCR kit. Libraries were constructed in a second round of multiplex PCR, after which size selection and purification were performed. Paired-end sequencing of the libraries was performed with 100 bp reads on an Illumina HiSeq2000. In the source study's methods: Raw data were processed with SOAPnuke, discarding reads with adapters, uncalled bases, mean Phred below 15, or no exact constant-primer or identifier match. High-quality paired reads were merged using COPE v1.2.5, and each unique nucleotide sequence was defined as a clonotype. MiTCR v1.1 was used to align the clonotypes against IMGT TRBV, TRBD and TRBJ reference segments. The analysis included only V-J combinations with a frequency above 0.0001, which together covered 99% to 99.2% of the repertoires. The TCS score was defined as F50 (clonal expansion) divided by E x V (chaos), with BLOSUM62-based TCRdist calculated between CDR3 peptides within each V-J. Welch's t-statistics and random forest reduced fewer than 550 V-J features to 10 to 15, which were used in a naive Bayes classifier (R e1071). Thyroid-blood repertoire similarity was quantified with the Morisita-Horn index. Using fastp at Q25 and MiXCR, TCRdb reprocessed the public reads and kept productive beta chains. Each record represents a unique CDR3 protein, reported with the most common genes and DNA among its rows. The V and J calls and clone size are TCRdb's, not the authors'. The sample contains 450,000 to 700,000 distinct CDR3 sequences, just over 45% of them found a single time. Together, the top ten hold under 20% of the sample.

Germline trimming: 8 bases from V, 6 bases from J; junction bases outside gene matches: 25. The CDR3 contains 18 residues, cysteine and phenylalanine counted. Here the CDR3 DNA is all that survives: 54 bases in frame from base 1. CDR1 and CDR2 (WNHNN, SYGVQD) derive from the germline V gene (reference sequence). Any patient with an uncontrolled infection, another autoimmune disease, pregnancy or lactation was excluded. Diagnoses were based on clinical symptoms, serum thyroxine and TRAb, thyroid ultrasound and orbital computed tomography. Total RNA was extracted with Trizol reagent, and quality was checked on an Agilent 2100 Bioanalyzer. Comments on this clonotype: Its recognized antigen is unknown. Per-base qualities were not stored, and no clone one base away is much larger.

The receptor's source is an adult woman with Graves' disease, either hyperthyroidism or ophthalmopathy (not recorded which). The rearrangement joined TRBV10-1 to TRBJ2-7, and 7 junction bases match TRBD2. Sequencing was carried out using peripheral blood or thyroid tissue (not recorded which). The CDR3 protein: CASLVGRIEGGLVCEQYF. The nucleotide sequence reads as follows: TGCGCCAGCCTCGTCGGGAGGATAGAGGGAGGGCTAGTATGCGAGCAGTACTTC.